What follows describes a single T cell receptor beta chain. This entry is derived from a study of cytomegalovirus exposure and HLA in healthy donors. The PCR employed 60 Vbeta primers together with 13 Jbeta primers. TCRdb keeps only in-frame clones here, not all; method: immunoSEQ multiplex PCR. The table records roughly 93,000 clones, about 76% of them present only once. This donor has no recorded CMV serostatus. The sequenced sample was PBMCs. This receptor was taken from a human donor in good health.

In DNA form, the CDR3 reads TGCGCCAGCAGCCGACCCGGGACACACTCACCCCTCCACTTT. This encodes CASSRPGTHSPLHF. J is TRBJ1-6 and V is TRBV4-1, with D possibly TRBD1 on 6 matching bases. V lost 4 bases to trimming and J lost 10 bases, with 14 bases between them. The CDR3 sequence is 14 residues long. Germline V gene sequence: CDR1 MGHRA, CDR2 YSYEKL.